The present TCR beta chain was sequenced within a study of cytomegalovirus exposure and HLA in healthy donors. Study-level results: The study assumed roughly uniform donor sequencing depth for presence/absence analyses. Among TCR beta chains, those listed as cytomegalovirus-associated numbered some 170. The study reported that TCR beta sequences accurately predicted HLA-A and HLA-B alleles in most subjects. Productive rates of about 90% or about 30% were seen for most TCR beta V segments in an earlier analysis.

Primers for the PCR totalled 60 Vbeta and 13 Jbeta. Sequenced by immunoSEQ multiplex PCR; TCRdb stores in-frame clones only, minus some. The sample comprises roughly 100,000 clones, around 77% of which are singletons, and approximately 3.7% rests with the top ten. CDR1 is SGHRS and CDR2 is YFSETQ in the germline V gene. This CDR3 spans 15 amino acids. V shed 5 bases, J shed 3 bases, and the junction held 7 bases outside the gene matches. The sample holds one count of this clone. Its matching antigen is unknown. The V call is TRBV5-1, the J call TRBJ2-3, with 9 nucleotides matching TRBD1. The sequenced material came from PBMCs. This sequence was found in a man aged 50-60 years in good health and CMV-seropositive. The CDR3 nucleotides read TGCGCCAGCAGTACCGGGACAGGGAGGACAGATACGCAGTATTTT. Its protein product is CASSTGTGRTDTQYF.